The T cell receptor beta chain described here comes from a study of blood T cell repertoires in COVID-19. As for the study in general: Samples of COVID-19 (acute and convalescent) were obtained from the United States, Italy and Spain. In each case, the material was cDNA or gDNA derived from T cells, B-cell-depleted T cells, or PBMCs.

The authors' processing: Scientists estimated how many nucleated cells there were by amplifying reference gene primers. Some clones are missing from TCRdb's copy, which holds only in-frame ones; the method was immunoSEQ multiplex PCR. That table gives V, J and clone size, and the DNA gave D and trimming. The data show a few hundred thousand clones, 88% seen once. The CDR3 is 15 amino acids. V was clipped by 10 bases and J by 0 bases, with 19 bases between them. Germline CDR1 MNHEY, CDR2 SVGAGI. The J gene is TRBJ2-7, the V gene TRBV6-5, with a possible D match to TRBD1 (5 bases). The sample consisted of peripheral blood. The sequence was obtained from a woman in her twenties or thirties with acute or convalescent COVID-19. The CDR3 is CATSPGKSSSYEQYF. The CDR3 region has the DNA TGTGCCACCTCCCCAGGGAAGTCTAGCTCCTACGAGCAGTACTTC.